These T cell receptor beta chains were read from a single sample in a study of CD8 T cells in ankylosing spondylitis. TCRdb recomputed calls from the 5' RACE reads with MiXCR, one row per CDR3 protein. The data hold under 950,000 distinct CDR3 sequences, with 19% observed a single time. The material sequenced was blood, either unsorted or a sorted T cell fraction (not recorded which). These receptors were taken from a male donor with ankylosing spondylitis. Each CDR3 is given with its conserved first and last residue. The D gene is left open where the match is weak. Expanded clones are given a class, and other clones once, few, many or no size at all.

d_gene | abundance | j_gene | v_gene | len | CDR3nt | CDR3aa
TRBD2 | few | TRBJ2-2 | TRBV12-3/TRBV12-4 | 16 | TGTGCCAGCAGTTTAGGTCTAGCGGGATGGAACGGGGAGCTGTTTTTT | CASSLGLAGWNGELFF
TRBD2 | few | TRBJ2-1 | TRBV20-1 | 15 | TGCAGTGCTAGTCGCGGACTAGCGCGAGGCAATGAGCAGTTCTTC | CSASRGLARGNEQFF
TRBD1 | many | TRBJ1-2 | TRBV27 | 19 | TGTGCCAGCAGTTTATCGGGGACAGGGCGTTCGAGCGGCTTAGTTGGCTACACCTTC | CASSLSGTGRSSGLVGYTF
TRBD2 | NA | TRBJ2-1 | TRBV5-8 | 17 | TGTGCCAGCAGCTTGGGCATAGCGGGAGGTCGCGAGAATGAGCAGTTCTTC | CASSLGIAGGRENEQFF
NA | once | TRBJ2-3 | TRBV5-4 | 15 | TGTGCCAGCAGCATTCCGCCCGGGCCCACAGATACGCAGTATTTT | CASSIPPGPTDTQYF
NA | NA | TRBJ1-6 | TRBV15 | 14 | TGTGCCACCAGCAGTGGCAGCAGAAATTCACCCCTCCACTTT | CATSSGSRNSPLHF
NA | few | TRBJ2-1 | TRBV15 | 17 | TGTGCCACCAGCAAAATGCCCCCAGAAGCCGAAGGAGACGAGCAGTTCTTC | CATSKMPPEAEGDEQFF
NA | few | TRBJ2-3 | TRBV20-1 | 15 | TGCAGTGCTAGAGGGGGGCTAGCGTACGCAGATACGCAGTATTTT | CSARGGLAYADTQYF
NA | NA | TRBJ2-2 | TRBV11-2 | 14 | TGTGCCAGCAGCGGCGAGGTCAACGCCGGGGAGCTGTTTTTT | CASSGEVNAGELFF
NA | few | TRBJ2-1 | TRBV3-1 | 15 | TGTGCCAGCAGCCAGGAGGGGGGCCGGGAAAATGAGCAGTTCTTC | CASSQEGGRENEQFF
NA | few | TRBJ1-1 | TRBV20-1 | 10 | TGCAGTGCTATCGATGTTCGCGCTTTCTTT | CSAIDVRAFF
TRBD2 | few | TRBJ2-7 | TRBV6-1 | 16 | TGTGCCAGCAGCGGACTAGCGGGGGTCATTGCCTACGAGCAGTACTTC | CASSGLAGVIAYEQYF
NA | few | TRBJ2-5 | TRBV5-1 | 15 | TGCGCCAGCAGCTTGGCGGGAAGTTCTGTGGAGACCCAGTACTTC | CASSLAGSSVETQYF
TRBD1 | NA | TRBJ2-7 | TRBV3-1 | 17 | TGTGCCAGCAGCCTACGTACGACCGGGACAGGAGCCTACGAGCAGTACTTC | CASSLRTTGTGAYEQYF
NA | NA | TRBJ1-4 | TRBV6-2/TRBV6-3 | 14 | TGTGCCAGCAGCCGCATACGGACAGCCCCGCAACTGTTTTTT | CASSRIRTAPQLFF
NA | NA | TRBJ2-1 | TRBV4-1 | 16 | TGCGCCAGCAGCCAAGAATCCGGCGGGGTCAGGAATGAGCAGTTCTTC | CASSQESGGVRNEQFF
NA | NA | TRBJ2-2 | TRBV7-9 | 17 | TGTGCCAGCAGCTTAGTCGACAGGTCCACGAACACCGGGGAGCTGTTTTTT | CASSLVDRSTNTGELFF
NA | NA | TRBJ2-1 | TRBV15 | 17 | TGTGCCACCAGCAACGAATATTGGCAGACCCTCTACAATGAGCAGTTCTTC | CATSNEYWQTLYNEQFF
NA | many | TRBJ1-5 | TRBV6-1 | 14 | TGTGCCAGCAGTATGAGGGGGGGCAATCAGCCCCAGCATTTT | CASSMRGGNQPQHF
NA | NA | TRBJ1-5 | TRBV5-6 | 15 | TGTGCCAGCAGCTTTTCGGGGTATAGCAATCAGCCCCAGCATTTT | CASSFSGYSNQPQHF
NA | NA | TRBJ2-3 | TRBV20-1 | 12 | TGCAGTGCTAGGGCTACGACAGATACGCAGTATTTT | CSARATTDTQYF
NA | NA | TRBJ1-1 | TRBV5-1 | 14 | TGCGCCAGTAGACTAGCGGGACCGCGGACTGAAGCTTTCTTT | CASRLAGPRTEAFF
NA | NA | TRBJ2-3 | TRBV20-1 | 15 | TGCAGTGCTAGGCATGACGGGATCTACACAGATACGCAGTATTTT | CSARHDGIYTDTQYF
NA | few | TRBJ2-7 | TRBV6-1 | 18 | TGTGCCAGCAGTCGGAAATCGCTACAGGGCGACTTGGCCTACGAGCAGTACTTC | CASSRKSLQGDLAYEQYF
NA | few | TRBJ2-7 | TRBV5-1 | 13 | TGCGCCAGCAGCTTGGATTCCCCGAACGAGCAGTACTTC | CASSLDSPNEQYF
NA | NA | TRBJ1-2 | TRBV20-1 | 14 | TGCAGTGCAGCCCCTCTCAGGGAAGTTGATGGCTACACCTTC | CSAAPLREVDGYTF
TRBD1 | NA | TRBJ2-1 | TRBV5-5 | 15 | TGTGCCAGCAGCCGGGCTGGGACAGGGTACAATGAGCAGTTCTTC | CASSRAGTGYNEQFF
NA | NA | TRBJ2-4 | TRBV20-1 | 15 | TGCAGTGCTAAGACCGGGCCGAGGGGGGTAAACATTCAGTACTTC | CSAKTGPRGVNIQYF
NA | NA | TRBJ2-7 | TRBV9 | 15 | TGTGCCAGCAGCCCGTTGGGGGGTGGTCCCTACGAGCAGTACTTC | CASSPLGGGPYEQYF
TRBD2 | NA | TRBJ2-1 | TRBV2 | 15 | TGTGCCAGCAGAGAACTAGCGGGGGGAAACAATGAGCAGTTCTTC | CASRELAGGNNEQFF
NA | many | TRBJ2-2 | TRBV29-1 | 12 | TGCAGCGTTGAACGGGGTTTCGGGGAGCTGTTTTTT | CSVERGFGELFF
TRBD2 | NA | TRBJ2-7 | TRBV10-3 | 14 | TGTGCCATCAGTGCCTTGGCGGGGGCCTACGAGCAGTACTTC | CAISALAGAYEQYF
NA | many | TRBJ1-1 | TRBV7-9 | 12 | TGTGCCAGCAGCTTCGGGGACACTGAAGCTTTCTTT | CASSFGDTEAFF
NA | NA | TRBJ1-5 | TRBV5-1 | 15 | TGCGCCAGCAGCGTTGCGGGTTTACAGGGTCAGCCCCAGCATTTT | CASSVAGLQGQPQHF
NA | NA | TRBJ2-3 | TRBV7-3 | 13 | TGTGCCAGCAGCTCACAAGGAGGAGATACGCAGTATTTT | CASSSQGGDTQYF
TRBD2 | NA | TRBJ2-5 | TRBV3-1 | 16 | TGTGCCAGCAGCCCTCCCCTAGCGGGAGGGCCGGAGACCCAGTACTTC | CASSPPLAGGPETQYF
TRBD2 | NA | TRBJ2-3 | TRBV6-1 | 13 | TGTGCCAGCACCGATAGCGGGAGGGGCTCTGCGTATTTT | CASTDSGRGSAYF
NA | many | TRBJ2-1 | TRBV12-3/TRBV12-4 | 15 | TGTGCCAGCAGTCCCGGGCTCCCTCTGGGCAATGAGCAGTTCTTC | CASSPGLPLGNEQFF
NA | NA | TRBJ2-5 | TRBV20-1 | 14 | TGCAGTGCTAGTCTCGGGACAAGCGGAGAGACCCAGTACTTC | CSASLGTSGETQYF
NA | few | TRBJ2-1 | TRBV20-1 | 15 | TGCAGTGCCGTCCCGCGGGGATACTCCTACAATGAGCAGTTCTTC | CSAVPRGYSYNEQFF
TRBD1 | few | TRBJ2-7 | TRBV4-1 | 17 | TGCGCCAGCAGCCAAGAAGGGACAGGGGGGCTCTCCTACGAGCAGTACTTC | CASSQEGTGGLSYEQYF
NA | few | TRBJ2-1 | TRBV6-1 | 17 | TGTGCCAGCACCTCCCCGGGGGGCCAGGGGATGTTCAATGAGCAGTTCTTC | CASTSPGGQGMFNEQFF
NA | few | TRBJ2-2 | TRBV10-3 | 14 | TGTGCCATCAGTGAGTCACCGGGGAGCGGGGAGCTGTTTTTT | CAISESPGSGELFF
NA | few | TRBJ1-1 | TRBV7-9 | 15 | TGTGCCAGCAGCCTTCAGACAGGAATTAACACTGAAGCTTTCTTT | CASSLQTGINTEAFF